This T cell receptor beta chain was sequenced for a study of vaccination effects on CD4 cells after COVID-19. Study details: PBMC cultures contained 1.8 million or so cells per well, approximately 10 IU/ml IL-2 and around 9.9 ug/ml peptides.

Having been cultured for about ten days, the cells underwent CD4+ T cell isolation. The person was diagnosed with PCR-confirmed SARS-CoV-2 infection between March and December 2020. Vaccine administered to participants consisted of two doses of either BNT162b2 or mRNA-1273. The authors replaced half the medium with IL-2 medium on days 3 and 7. The sample holds one count of this clone. Its antigen remains unidentified. The CDR3 consists of 15 residues. V dropped 4 bases and J dropped 4; count of bases not matched to a gene: 6. Germline CDR1 reads SGHNT; CDR2 reads YYREEE (reference sequence). This table comes from immunoSEQ multiplex PCR, and its TCRdb copy is limited to in-frame clones, with some not included. Altogether roughly 33,000 clones are present, roughly four fifths being singletons, with the ten largest covering more than 6.5%.

The receptor was isolated from a human donor who had a prior SARS-CoV-2 infection. Sequencing used CD4+ T cells from PBMCs cultured without peptide, obtained after COVID-19 vaccination. The chain couples TRBV5-4 to TRBJ2-5; TRBD1 agrees at 11 bases. The CDR3 DNA follows: TGTGCCAGCAGCCCCGGGGACAGGGGGGGAGAGACCCAGTACTTC. This gives the protein CASSPGDRGGETQYF.